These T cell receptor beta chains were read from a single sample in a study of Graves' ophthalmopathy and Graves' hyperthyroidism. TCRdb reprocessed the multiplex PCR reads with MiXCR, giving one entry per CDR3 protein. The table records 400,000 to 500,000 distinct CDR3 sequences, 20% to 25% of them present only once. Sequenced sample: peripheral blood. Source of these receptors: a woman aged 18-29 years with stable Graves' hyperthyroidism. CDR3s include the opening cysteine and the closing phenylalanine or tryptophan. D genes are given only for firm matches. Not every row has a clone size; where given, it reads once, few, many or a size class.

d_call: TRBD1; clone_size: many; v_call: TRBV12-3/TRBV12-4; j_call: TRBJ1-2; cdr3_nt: TGTGCCAGCAGTTTCCGGGACAGGGGACATGGCTACACCTTC; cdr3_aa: CASSFRDRGHGYTF
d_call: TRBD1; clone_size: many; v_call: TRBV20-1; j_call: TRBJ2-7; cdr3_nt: TGCAGTGCTAAGTTGACAGGGCGGAACGAGCAGTACTTC; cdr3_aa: CSAKLTGRNEQYF
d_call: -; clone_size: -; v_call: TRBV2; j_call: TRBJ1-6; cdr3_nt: TGTGCCAGCAGTGTATACTCGGTCGGCAATTCACCCCTCCACTTT; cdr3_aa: CASSVYSVGNSPLHF
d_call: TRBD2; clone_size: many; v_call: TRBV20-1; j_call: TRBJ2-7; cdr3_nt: TGCAGTGCTAGTTCGACTAGCGGGAAATTATCCTACGAGCAGTACTTC; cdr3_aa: CSASSTSGKLSYEQYF
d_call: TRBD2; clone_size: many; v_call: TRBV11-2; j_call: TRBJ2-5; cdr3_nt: TGTGCCAGCAGCGCCGTAGCGGGAAGGGAGACCCAGTACTTC; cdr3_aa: CASSAVAGRETQYF
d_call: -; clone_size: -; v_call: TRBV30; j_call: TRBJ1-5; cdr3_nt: TGTGCCTGGGGCAAGTCGAGCAATCAGCCCCAGCATTTT; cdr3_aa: CAWGKSSNQPQHF
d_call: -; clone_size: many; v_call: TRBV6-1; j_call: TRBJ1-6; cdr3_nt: TGTGCCAGCAGCCCTTACGCTGCCTCGAATTCACCCCTCCACTTT; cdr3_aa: CASSPYAASNSPLHF
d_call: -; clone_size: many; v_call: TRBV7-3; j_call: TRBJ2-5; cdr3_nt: TGTGCCAGCAGCTTAACTTTCCAAGAGACCCAGTACTTC; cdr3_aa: CASSLTFQETQYF
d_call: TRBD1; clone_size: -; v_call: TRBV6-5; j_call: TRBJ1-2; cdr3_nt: TGTGCCAGCAGTTACACCACGGGACAGAGTTTCTATGGCTACACCTTC; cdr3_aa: CASSYTTGQSFYGYTF
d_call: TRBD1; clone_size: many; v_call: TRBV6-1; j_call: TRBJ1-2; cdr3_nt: TGTGCCAGCAGTACCTCCGGGACAGAGACGTGGGGCTACACCTTC; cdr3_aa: CASSTSGTETWGYTF
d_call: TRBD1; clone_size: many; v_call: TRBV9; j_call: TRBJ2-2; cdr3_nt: TGTGCCAGCGGCATGGGGACAGGGGCCGGGGAGCTGTTTTTT; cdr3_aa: CASGMGTGAGELFF
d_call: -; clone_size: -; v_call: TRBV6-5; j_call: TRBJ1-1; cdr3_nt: TGTGCCAGCACTTACGGGCGGACTGAAGCTTTCTTT; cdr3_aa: CASTYGRTEAFF
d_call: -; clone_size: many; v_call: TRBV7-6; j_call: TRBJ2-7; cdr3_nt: TGTGCCAGCAGCTTTGCGGCCACCTACGAGCAGTACTTC; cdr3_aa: CASSFAATYEQYF
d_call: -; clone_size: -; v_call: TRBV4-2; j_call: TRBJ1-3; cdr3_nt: TGTGCCAGCAGCCGATATCTCGACAGCAGAAACACCATATATTTT; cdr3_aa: CASSRYLDSRNTIYF
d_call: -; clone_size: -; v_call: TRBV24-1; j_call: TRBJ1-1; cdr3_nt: TGTGCCACCAGTGATTCGACCCGAGGGAACACTGAAGCTTTCTTT; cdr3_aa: CATSDSTRGNTEAFF
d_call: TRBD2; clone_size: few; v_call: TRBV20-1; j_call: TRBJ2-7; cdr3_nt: TGCAGTGCTAGGCCACAACCCCCCCCTAGCGGGACTTCCGAGCAGTACTTC; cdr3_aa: CSARPQPPPSGTSEQYF
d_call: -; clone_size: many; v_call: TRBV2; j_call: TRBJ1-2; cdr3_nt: TGTGCCAGCAGGGTTGGGTCTTATGGCTACACCTTC; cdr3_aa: CASRVGSYGYTF
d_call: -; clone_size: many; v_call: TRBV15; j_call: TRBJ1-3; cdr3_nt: TGTGCCACCAGCAGAGAAGGGGTCTCTGGAAACACCATATATTTT; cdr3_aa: CATSREGVSGNTIYF
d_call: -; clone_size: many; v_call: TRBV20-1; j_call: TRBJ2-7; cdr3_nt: TGCAGTGCTAGAGGGGGGGGCACTTCCTACGAGCAGTACTTC; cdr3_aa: CSARGGGTSYEQYF